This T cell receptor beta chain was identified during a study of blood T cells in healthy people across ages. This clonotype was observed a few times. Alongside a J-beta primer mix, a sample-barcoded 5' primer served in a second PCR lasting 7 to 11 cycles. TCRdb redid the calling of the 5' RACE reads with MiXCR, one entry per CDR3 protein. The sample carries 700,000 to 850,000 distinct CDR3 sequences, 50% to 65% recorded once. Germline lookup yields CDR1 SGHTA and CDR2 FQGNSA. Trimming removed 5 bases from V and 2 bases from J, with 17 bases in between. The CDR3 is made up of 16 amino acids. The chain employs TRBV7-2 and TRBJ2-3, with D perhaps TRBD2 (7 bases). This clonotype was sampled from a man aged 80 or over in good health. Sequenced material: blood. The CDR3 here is CASSLQGRGVTDTQYF. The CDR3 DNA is TGTGCCAGCAGCCTTCAGGGGAGGGGAGTCACAGATACGCAGTATTTT.